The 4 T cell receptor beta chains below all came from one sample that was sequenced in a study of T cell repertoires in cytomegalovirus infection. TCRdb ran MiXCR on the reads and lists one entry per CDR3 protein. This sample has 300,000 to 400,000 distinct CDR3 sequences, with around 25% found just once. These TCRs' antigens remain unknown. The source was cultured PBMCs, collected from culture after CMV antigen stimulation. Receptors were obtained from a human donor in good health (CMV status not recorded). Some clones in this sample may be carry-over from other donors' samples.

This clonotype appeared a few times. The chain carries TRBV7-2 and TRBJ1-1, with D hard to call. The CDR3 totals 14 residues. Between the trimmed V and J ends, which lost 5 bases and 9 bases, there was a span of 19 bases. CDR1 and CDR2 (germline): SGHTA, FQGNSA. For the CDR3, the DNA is TGTGCCAGCAGCGAGAACCCGGTACCCGCCCAAGCTTTCTTT. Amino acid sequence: CASSENPVPAQAFF.

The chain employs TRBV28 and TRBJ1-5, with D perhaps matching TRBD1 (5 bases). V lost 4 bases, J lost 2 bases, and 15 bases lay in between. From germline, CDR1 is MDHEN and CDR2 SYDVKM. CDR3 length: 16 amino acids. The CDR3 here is CASSSPVAGGNQPQHF. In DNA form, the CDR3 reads TGTGCCAGCAGTTCCCCAGTTGCGGGGGGCAATCAGCCCCAGCATTTT.

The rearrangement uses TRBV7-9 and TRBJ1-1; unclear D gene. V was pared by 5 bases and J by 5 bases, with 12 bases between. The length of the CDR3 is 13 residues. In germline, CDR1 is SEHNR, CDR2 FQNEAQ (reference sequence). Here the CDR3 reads CASSLLQRTEAFF. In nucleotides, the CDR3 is TGTGCCAGCAGCCTACTCCAGCGGACTGAAGCTTTCTTT.

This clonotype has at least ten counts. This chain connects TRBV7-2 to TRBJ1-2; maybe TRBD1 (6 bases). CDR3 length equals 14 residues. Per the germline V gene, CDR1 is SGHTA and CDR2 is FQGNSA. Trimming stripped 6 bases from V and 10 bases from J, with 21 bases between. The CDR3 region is CASRQDSWTYHYTF. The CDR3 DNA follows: TGTGCCAGCAGACAGGACAGCTGGACTTATCACTACACCTTC.